Described below is a single TCR beta chain sequence and its context. Its antigen is as yet unknown. Generated by immunoSEQ multiplex PCR, the TCRdb table keeps only in-frame clones and is missing some. The table shows some 160,000 clones, with roughly 87% occurring only once. These data originate in a study of T cell responses to AZD1222 COVID-19 vaccine. CDR3 size: 15 residues. Trimming removed 10 bases at V and 3 bases at J, with 22 bases between. Germline CDR1 and CDR2: SGHVS and FQNEAQ. Whole-study results and caveats: Baseline antibody screening turned up just 6 or 7 seropositive AZD1222 recipients. Variant regions that are unmutated are reportedly the target of nearly half of spike-specific TCRs. There were vaccine-associated CD4 TCRs across spike, dominant at 160-218 and 743-854. Clonal diversity was possibly underestimated, and the donors were mostly white British, with more females.

This sequence originates from an adult who received the AZD1222 COVID-19 vaccine. This rearrangement joins TRBV7-8 to TRBJ2-7, with D possibly being TRBD2 (5 bases). The sample was peripheral blood, taken 28 days after the second AZD1222 dose. The CDR3 bases are TGTGCCACAGCCCCCTCGGGAAGGCTAGTCTACGAGCAGTACTTC. Translating it yields CATAPSGRLVYEQYF.